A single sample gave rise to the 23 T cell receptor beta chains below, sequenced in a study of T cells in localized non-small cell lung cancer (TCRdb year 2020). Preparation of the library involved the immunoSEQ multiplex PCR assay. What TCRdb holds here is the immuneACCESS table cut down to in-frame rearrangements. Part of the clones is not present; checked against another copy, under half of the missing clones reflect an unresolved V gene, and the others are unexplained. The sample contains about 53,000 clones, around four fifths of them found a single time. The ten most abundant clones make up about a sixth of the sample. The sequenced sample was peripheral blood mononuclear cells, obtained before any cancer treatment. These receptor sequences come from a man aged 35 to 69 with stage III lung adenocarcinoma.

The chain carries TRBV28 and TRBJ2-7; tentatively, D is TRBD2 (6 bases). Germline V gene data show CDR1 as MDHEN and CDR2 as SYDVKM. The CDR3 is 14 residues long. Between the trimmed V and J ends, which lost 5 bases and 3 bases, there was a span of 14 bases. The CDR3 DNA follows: TGTGCCAGCAGTCTTGGCGGGGTTGACTACGAGCAGTACTTC. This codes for CASSLGGVDYEQYF.

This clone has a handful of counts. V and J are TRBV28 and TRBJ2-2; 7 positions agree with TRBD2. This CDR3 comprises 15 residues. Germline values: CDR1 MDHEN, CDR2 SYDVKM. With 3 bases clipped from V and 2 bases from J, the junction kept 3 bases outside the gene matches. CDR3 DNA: TGTGCCAGCAGTTTGGGGACTAAAAACACCGGGGAGCTGTTTTTT. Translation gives CASSLGTKNTGELFF.

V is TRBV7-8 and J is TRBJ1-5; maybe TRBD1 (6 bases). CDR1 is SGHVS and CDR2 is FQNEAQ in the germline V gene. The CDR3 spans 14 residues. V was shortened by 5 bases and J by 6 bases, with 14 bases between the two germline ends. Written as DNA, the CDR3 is TGTGCCAGCAGCGTAGGGGGGTATGGTCAGCCCCAGCATTTT. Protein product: CASSVGGYGQPQHF.

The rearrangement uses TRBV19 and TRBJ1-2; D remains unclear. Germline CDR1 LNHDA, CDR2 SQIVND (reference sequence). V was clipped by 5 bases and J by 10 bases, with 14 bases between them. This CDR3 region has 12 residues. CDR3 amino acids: CASSLGLIHYTF. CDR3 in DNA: TGTGCCAGTAGTTTAGGTTTAATTCACTACACCTTC.

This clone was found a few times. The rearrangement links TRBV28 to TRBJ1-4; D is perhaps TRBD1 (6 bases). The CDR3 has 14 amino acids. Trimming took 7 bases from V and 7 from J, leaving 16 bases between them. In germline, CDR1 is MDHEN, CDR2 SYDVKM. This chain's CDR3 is CASKQGGESEKLFF. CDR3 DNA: TGTGCCAGCAAACAAGGGGGGGAGAGTGAAAAACTGTTTTTT.

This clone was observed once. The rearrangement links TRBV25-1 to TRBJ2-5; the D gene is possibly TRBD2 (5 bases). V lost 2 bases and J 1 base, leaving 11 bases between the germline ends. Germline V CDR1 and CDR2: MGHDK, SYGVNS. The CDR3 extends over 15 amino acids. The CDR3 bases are TGTGCCAGCAGTGAAAGAGGGAACAGCCAAGAGACCCAGTACTTC. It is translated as CASSERGNSQETQYF.

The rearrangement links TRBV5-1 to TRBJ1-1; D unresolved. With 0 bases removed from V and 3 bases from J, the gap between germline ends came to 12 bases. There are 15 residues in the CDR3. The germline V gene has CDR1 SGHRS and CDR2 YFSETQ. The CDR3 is CASSLVQPSDTEAFF. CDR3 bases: TGCGCCAGCAGCTTGGTTCAGCCGAGCGACACTGAAGCTTTCTTT. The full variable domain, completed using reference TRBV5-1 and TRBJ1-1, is KAGVTQTPRYLIKTRGQQVTLSCSPISGHRSVSWYQQTPGQGLQFLFEYFSETQRNKGNFPGRFSGRQFSNSRSEMNVSTLELGDSALYLCASSLVQPSDTEAFFGQGTRLTVV.

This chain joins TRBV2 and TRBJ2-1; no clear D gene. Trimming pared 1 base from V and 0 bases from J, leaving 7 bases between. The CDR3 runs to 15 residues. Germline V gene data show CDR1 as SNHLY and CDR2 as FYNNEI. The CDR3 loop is CASSEELSSYNEQFF. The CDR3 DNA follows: TGTGCCAGCAGTGAAGAGCTGAGCTCCTACAATGAGCAGTTCTTC.

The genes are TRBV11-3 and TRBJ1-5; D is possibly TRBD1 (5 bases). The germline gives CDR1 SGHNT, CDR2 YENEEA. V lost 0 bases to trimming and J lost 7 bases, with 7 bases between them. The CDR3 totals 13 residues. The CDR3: CASSLEGGQPQHF. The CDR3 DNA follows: TGTGCCAGCAGCTTAGAGGGGGGGCAGCCCCAGCATTTT.

This chain's CDR3 is CASSIGLAGWSSYNEQFF. The CDR3 DNA is TGTGCCAGCAGCATAGGCTTGGCGGGGTGGAGCTCCTACAATGAGCAGTTCTTC. The gene calls are TRBV11-1 and TRBJ2-1, with D perhaps TRBD2 (6 bases). The germline V gene has CDR1 SGHAT and CDR2 FQDESV (reference sequence). This CDR3 has 18 amino acids. The germline V and J ends were trimmed by 5 bases and 0 bases, with 20 bases remaining between them. The complete variable domain, with remaining parts taken from reference TRBV11-1 and TRBJ2-1, reads EAEVAQSPRYKITEKSQAVAFWCDPISGHATLYWYRQILGQGPELLVQFQDESVVDDSQLPKDRFSAERLKGVDSTLKIQPAELGDSAMYLCASSIGLAGWSSYNEQFFGPGTRLTVL.

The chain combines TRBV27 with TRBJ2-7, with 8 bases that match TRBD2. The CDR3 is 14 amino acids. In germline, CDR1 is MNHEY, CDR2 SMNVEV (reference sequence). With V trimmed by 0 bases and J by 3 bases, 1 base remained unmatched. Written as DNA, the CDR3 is TGTGCCAGCAGTTTATCGGGACTAGTCTACGAGCAGTACTTC. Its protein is CASSLSGLVYEQYF.

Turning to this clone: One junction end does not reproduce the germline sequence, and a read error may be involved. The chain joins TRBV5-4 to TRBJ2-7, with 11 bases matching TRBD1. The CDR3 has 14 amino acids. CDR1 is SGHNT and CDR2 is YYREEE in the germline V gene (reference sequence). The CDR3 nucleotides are TGTGCCAGCAGTTTGGACAGGGGGCTGGGCGAGCAGTACTTC. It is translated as CASSLDRGLGEQYF.

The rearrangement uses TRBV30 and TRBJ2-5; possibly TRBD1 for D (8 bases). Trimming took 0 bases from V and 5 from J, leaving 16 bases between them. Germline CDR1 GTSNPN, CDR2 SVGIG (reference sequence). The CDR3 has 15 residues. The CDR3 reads CAWSVGLQGGETQYF. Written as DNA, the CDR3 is TGTGCCTGGAGTGTAGGGTTACAGGGGGGGGAGACCCAGTACTTC.

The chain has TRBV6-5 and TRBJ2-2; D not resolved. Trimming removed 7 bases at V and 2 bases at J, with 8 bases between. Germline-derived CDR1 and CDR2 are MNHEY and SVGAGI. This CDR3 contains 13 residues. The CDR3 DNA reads TGTGCCAGCACCGGAATAAACACCGGGGAGCTGTTTTTT. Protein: CASTGINTGELFF.

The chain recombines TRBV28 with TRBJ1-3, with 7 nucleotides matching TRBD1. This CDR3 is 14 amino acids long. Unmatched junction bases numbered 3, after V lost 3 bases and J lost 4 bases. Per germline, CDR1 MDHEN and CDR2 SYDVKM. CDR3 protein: CASSFRDSGNTIYF. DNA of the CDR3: TGTGCCAGCAGTTTTCGGGACAGCGGAAACACCATATATTTT.

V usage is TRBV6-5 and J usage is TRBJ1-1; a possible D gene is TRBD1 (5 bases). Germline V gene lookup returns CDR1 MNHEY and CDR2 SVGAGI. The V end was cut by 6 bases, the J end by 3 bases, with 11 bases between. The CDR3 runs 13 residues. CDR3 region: CASRSRTHTEAFF. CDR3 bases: TGTGCCAGCAGATCGAGGACACACACTGAAGCTTTCTTT.

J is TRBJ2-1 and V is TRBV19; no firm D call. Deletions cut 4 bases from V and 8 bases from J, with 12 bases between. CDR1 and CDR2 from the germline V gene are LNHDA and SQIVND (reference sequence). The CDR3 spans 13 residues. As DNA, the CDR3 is TGTGCCAGTAGTACCCAACAGAACCATGAGCAGTTCTTC. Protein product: CASSTQQNHEQFF.

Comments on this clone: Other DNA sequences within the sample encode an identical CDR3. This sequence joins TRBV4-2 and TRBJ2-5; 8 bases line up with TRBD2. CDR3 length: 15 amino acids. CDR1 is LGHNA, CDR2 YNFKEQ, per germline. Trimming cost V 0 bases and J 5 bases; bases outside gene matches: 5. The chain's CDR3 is CASSQDPGGGETQYF. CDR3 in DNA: TGTGCCAGCAGCCAAGATCCGGGAGGGGGGGAGACCCAGTACTTC.

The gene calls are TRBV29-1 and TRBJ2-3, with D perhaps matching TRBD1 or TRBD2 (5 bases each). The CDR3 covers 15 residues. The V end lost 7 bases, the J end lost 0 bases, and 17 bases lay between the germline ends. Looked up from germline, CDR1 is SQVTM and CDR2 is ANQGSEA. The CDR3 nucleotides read TGCAGCGCCCGGGGCTTACCTCTGAGCACAGATACGCAGTATTTT. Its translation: CSARGLPLSTDTQYF.

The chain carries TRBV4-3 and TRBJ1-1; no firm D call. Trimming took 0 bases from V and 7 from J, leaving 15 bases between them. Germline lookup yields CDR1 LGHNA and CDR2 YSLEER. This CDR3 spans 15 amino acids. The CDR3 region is CASSQDPRVWNEAFF. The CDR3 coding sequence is TGCGCCAGCAGCCAAGACCCCCGGGTTTGGAATGAAGCTTTCTTT.

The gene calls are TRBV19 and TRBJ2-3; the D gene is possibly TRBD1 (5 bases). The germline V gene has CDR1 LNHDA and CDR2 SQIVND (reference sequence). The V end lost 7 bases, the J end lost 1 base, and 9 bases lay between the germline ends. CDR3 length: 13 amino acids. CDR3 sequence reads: CASNKGGTDTQYF. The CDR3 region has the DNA TGTGCCAGTAATAAAGGGGGCACAGATACGCAGTATTTT.

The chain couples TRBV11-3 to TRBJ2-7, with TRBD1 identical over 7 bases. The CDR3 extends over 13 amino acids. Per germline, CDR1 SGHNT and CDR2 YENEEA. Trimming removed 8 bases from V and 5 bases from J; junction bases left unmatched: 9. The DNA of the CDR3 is TGTGCCAGCGGCCGACAGGGAGTAAACGAGCAGTACTTC. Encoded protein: CASGRQGVNEQYF.

The CDR3 reads CASGRGIGAKNIQYF. The CDR3 nucleotides are TGTGCCAGTGGGCGGGGAATTGGGGCCAAAAACATTCAGTACTTC. This chain links TRBV19 with TRBJ2-4, with D possibly TRBD2 on 6 matching bases. Trimming cost V 8 bases and J 1 base, with 15 bases left between them. In germline, CDR1 is LNHDA, CDR2 SQIVND (reference sequence). This CDR3 contains 15 residues.